One and the same sample provided the 28 T cell receptor beta chains below, sequenced in a study of T-cell memory formation after mild COVID-19. MiXCR was run by TCRdb on the 5' RACE reads, yielding one entry per CDR3 protein. This table has roughly 280,000 distinct CDR3 sequences, around 8% appearing once. Sequenced sample: PBMCs or a T cell subset sorted from them (not recorded which). These receptors were taken from a man aged 18 to 30 who had mild COVID-19 (a few samples of this study predate the infection). Cell type and time point are not known.

The sample holds a few counts of this clonotype. This chain connects TRBV2 to TRBJ2-5; no reliable D call. In germline, CDR1 is SNHLY, CDR2 FYNNEI. The length of the CDR3 is 15 residues. Trimming cost V 3 bases and J 2 bases, with 13 bases left between them. The CDR3 sequence is CASSDLGTGQETQYF. In DNA, the CDR3 is TGTGCCAGCAGTGATTTGGGTACTGGACAAGAGACCCAGTACTTC.

The table lists this clonotype with many counts. The gene calls are TRBV7-2 and TRBJ1-6, with D maybe TRBD1 (6 bases). Germline-derived CDR1 and CDR2 are SGHTA and FQGNSA. V was cut by 8 bases and J by 2 bases, with 16 bases left in between. The CDR3 consists of 16 residues. The CDR3 nucleotides are TGTGCCAGCCGCATGGCCGGGACAACCTATAATTCACCCCTCCACTTT. Translated: CASRMAGTTYNSPLHF.

This rearrangement joins TRBV6-2 or TRBV6-3 to TRBJ2-1; 7 nucleotides line up with TRBD2. Germline V CDR1 and CDR2: MNHEY, SVGEGT. The CDR3 covers 17 residues. V was pared by 0 bases and J by 3 bases, with 8 bases of the junction left unmatched. The CDR3 reads CASSYSAASGLYNEQFF. For the CDR3, the DNA is TGTGCCAGCAGTTACTCCGCAGCTAGCGGTCTCTACAATGAGCAGTTCTTC.

The chain uses TRBV2 and TRBJ1-1, with 7 bases identical to TRBD1. The CDR3 is 16 residues long. Germline trimming cut 9 bases from V and 0 bases from J; bases unmatched to any gene: 13. Germline assignment: CDR1 SNHLY and CDR2 FYNNEI. The CDR3 region has the DNA TGTGCCAGTAGGGACAGAGCCAGCATTCTGAACACTGAAGCTTTCTTT. It codes for CASRDRASILNTEAFF.

The sample holds many counts of this clonotype. The genes are TRBV10-3 and TRBJ1-3, with 7 bases identical to TRBD1. The J segment lost 0 bases and the V segment lost 10 bases, leaving 12 bases of the junction unmatched. Germline CDR1 and CDR2: ENHRY and SYGVKD. The CDR3 extends over 16 amino acids. The CDR3 loop is CATQTWTGLSGNTIYF. CDR3 coding DNA: TGTGCCACCCAAACTTGGACAGGTCTCTCTGGAAACACCATATATTTT.

The chain recombines TRBV7-9 with TRBJ1-3; the D is unclear. The CDR3 totals 12 residues. V lost 5 bases and J 9 bases, leaving 11 bases between the germline ends. The germline V gene has CDR1 SEHNR and CDR2 FQNEAQ (reference sequence). In DNA form, the CDR3 reads TGTGCCAGCAGCCCAGTGGGAGGCACCATATATTTT. Its protein product is CASSPVGGTIYF.

CDR3 nucleotides: TGTGCCAGAAGCTTGGATTCAGGGGGTTTTGCTGAAGCTTTCTTT. Its translation is CARSLDSGGFAEAFF. The V call is TRBV5-3, the J call TRBJ1-1; 7 bases are shared with TRBD1. TRBV5-3 is classed as an ORF, of uncertain function. The CDR3 has 15 amino acids. Trimming removed 0 bases from V and 6 bases from J; junction bases left unmatched: 8.

This chain links TRBV7-3 with TRBJ2-1; D is perhaps TRBD1 (6 bases). Trimming removed 5 bases from V and 9 bases from J, with 11 bases in between. The CDR3 has 12 residues. The V gene's germline CDR1 is SGHTA and CDR2 FQGTGA. The CDR3 protein is CASSQLGGEQFF. CDR3 nucleotides: TGTGCCAGCAGCCAATTAGGGGGTGAGCAGTTCTTC. Full variable domain (remainder filled in from reference TRBV7-3 and TRBJ2-1): GAGVSQTPSNKVTEKGKYVELRCDPISGHTALYWYRQSLGQGPEFLIYFQGTGAADDSGLPNDRFFAVRPEGSVSTLKIQRTERGDSAVYLCASSQLGGEQFFGPGTRLTVL.

This clonotype came up a few times. J is TRBJ1-5 and V is TRBV7-9; unclear D gene. This CDR3 is 16 amino acids long. With 3 bases removed from V and 0 bases from J, the gap between germline ends came to 12 bases. Germline CDR1 is SEHNR and CDR2 is FQNEAQ (reference sequence). The CDR3 spells CASSFDGSLSNQPQHF. In DNA form, the CDR3 reads TGTGCCAGCAGCTTCGACGGGTCACTTAGCAATCAGCCCCAGCATTTT.

This clonotype has a handful of counts. This chain uses TRBV18 with TRBJ2-7, with a tentative D call TRBD1 (6 bases). Trimming cost V 3 bases and J 5 bases, with 17 bases left between them. Looked up from germline, CDR1 is KGHSH and CDR2 is LQKENI. The CDR3 has 15 residues. The CDR3 sequence is CASSPGASTTHEQYF. As DNA, the CDR3 is TGTGCCAGCTCACCGGGGGCCAGCACCACCCACGAGCAGTACTTC.

The chain links TRBV12-3 or TRBV12-4 to TRBJ2-6; D may be TRBD1 (8 bases). This CDR3 spans 18 amino acids. The V end was cut by 5 bases, the J end by 2 bases, with 19 bases between. The CDR3 loop is CASSPSTGGGTGANVLTF. As DNA, the CDR3 is TGTGCCAGCAGTCCGTCCACAGGGGGAGGGACTGGGGCCAACGTCCTGACTTTC.

Only a few counts were recorded for this clonotype. V usage is TRBV29-1 and J usage is TRBJ2-7, with TRBD1 as a possible D gene (7 bases). Germline V gives CDR1 SQVTM, CDR2 ANQGSEA. The V gene lost 6 bases and the J gene lost 4 bases, with 13 bases spanning the gap. There are 12 residues in the CDR3. The CDR3, as DNA: TGCAGCGTAAACAGGGGAGGATACGAGCAGTACTTC. Amino acids: CSVNRGGYEQYF.

The chain uses TRBV7-2 and TRBJ1-2; 8 bases align to TRBD1. From germline, CDR1 is SGHTA and CDR2 FQGNSA. The J segment lost 3 bases and the V segment lost 3 bases, leaving 6 bases of the junction unmatched. The CDR3 extends over 15 amino acids. The chain's CDR3 is CASSFTGGWDYGYTF. DNA for the CDR3: TGTGCCAGCAGCTTCACAGGGGGTTGGGACTATGGCTACACCTTC.

The chain is built from TRBV11-3 and TRBJ2-3; D possibly uses TRBD1 or TRBD2 (5 bases each). CDR1 and CDR2 (germline): SGHNT, YENEEA. The CDR3 has 13 amino acids. Trimming removed 4 bases at V and 6 bases at J, with 11 bases between. CDR3 protein: CASSYSEGDTQYF. In DNA form, the CDR3 reads TGTGCCAGCAGCTACTCCGAGGGGGATACGCAGTATTTT.

The gene calls are TRBV10-3 and TRBJ2-5, with D perhaps TRBD2 (7 bases). There are 14 residues in the CDR3. Germline V gene sequence: CDR1 ENHRY, CDR2 SYGVKD. Trimming took off 10 bases at V and 4 bases at J, with 19 bases between the two ends. Here the CDR3 reads CATQVSGGAETQYF. As DNA, the CDR3 is TGTGCCACCCAGGTCTCGGGGGGCGCAGAGACCCAGTACTTC.

This clonotype appeared many times. V gene TRBV7-2 combines with J gene TRBJ2-7; D tentatively fits TRBD1 or TRBD2 (5 bases each). Germline CDR1 and CDR2: SGHTA and FQGNSA. The CDR3 is made up of 12 amino acids. Trimming stripped 5 bases from V and 10 bases from J, with 15 bases between. The DNA for the CDR3 is TGTGCCAGCAGCAACCACCCGGGGCTTCAGTACGTC. Translation gives CASSNHPGLQYV.

This sequence joins TRBV6-5 and TRBJ2-7; D not resolved. Deletions cut 2 bases from V and 5 bases from J, with 7 bases between. In germline, CDR1 is MNHEY, CDR2 SVGAGI. This CDR3 is 12 amino acids long. CDR3 nucleotide sequence: TGTGCCAGCAGTTACCCGACGCACGAGCAGTACGTC. Protein sequence: CASSYPTHEQYV.

The chain has TRBV4-3 and TRBJ2-5; TRBD2 matches 7 bases. Germline V lookup: CDR1 LGHNA, CDR2 YSLEER. The CDR3 is 15 amino acids. V lost 1 base and J lost 5; bases outside the gene matches: 7. The CDR3 DNA reads as TGCGCCAGCAGCCAAGCCTTGGGGGAGGGGGAGACCCAGTACTTC. Translated: CASSQALGEGETQYF.

The rearrangement joins TRBV20-1 to TRBJ1-1; no clear D gene. The CDR3 has 18 amino acids. Trimming left V 6 bases short and J 5 bases short, with 31 bases between. Germline loops: CDR1 DFQATT, CDR2 SNEGSKA (reference sequence). CDR3 region: CSAAAEYRILRGGTEAFF. The CDR3 DNA is TGCAGTGCCGCCGCCGAGTACAGAATCTTGCGGGGAGGGACTGAAGCTTTCTTT.

This clonotype was detected a few times. V gene TRBV21-1 combines with J gene TRBJ1-6. TRBV21-1 is a pseudogene locus. The CDR3 spans 13 residues. The CDR3: CASSIAPISPLHF. CDR3 in DNA: TGTGCCAGCAGCATAGCCCCGATCTCACCCCTCCACTTT.

The CDR3 nucleotides are TGTGCCAGCAGCTTCCCGTTCGAGGGGGTCACTGAAGCTTTCTTT. This sequence encodes CASSFPFEGVTEAFF. The rearrangement links TRBV7-9 to TRBJ1-1; D perhaps matches TRBD1 (6 bases). CDR3 length: 15 amino acids. From germline, CDR1 is SEHNR and CDR2 FQNEAQ (reference sequence). V shed 3 bases and J shed 4 bases, with 15 bases lying between them.

The DNA for the CDR3 is TGTGCCAGCAGTTTATGGGGACCGAGCAATCAGCCCCAGCATTTT. Protein product: CASSLWGPSNQPQHF. The gene calls are TRBV12-3 or TRBV12-4 and TRBJ1-5, with D tentatively TRBD1 (5 bases). Trimming stripped 2 bases from V and 1 base from J, with 9 bases between. The length of the CDR3 is 15 residues.

This clonotype was picked up a small number of times. The rearrangement links TRBV7-6 to TRBJ2-7, with D possibly matching TRBD2 (5 bases). Trimming left V 4 bases short and J 2 bases short, with 12 bases between. Germline V gene data show CDR1 as SGHVS and CDR2 as FNYEAQ. The CDR3 spans 14 residues. Here the CDR3 DNA reads TGTGCCAGCAGCTCGTGGACTTTTGCCTACGAGCAGTACGTC. As protein: CASSSWTFAYEQYV.

This clonotype was observed at least ten times. V is TRBV6-4 and J is TRBJ2-1, with a tentative D call TRBD2 (5 bases). This CDR3 is 13 amino acids long. Per germline, CDR1 MRHNA and CDR2 SNTAGT. V was clipped by 8 bases and J by 2 bases, with 10 bases between them. The CDR3 DNA is TGTGCCAGCTCGACTAACCCCTACAATGAGCAGTTCTTC. Translating gives CASSTNPYNEQFF.

The rearrangement links TRBV10-2 to TRBJ1-4; D might be TRBD1 (6 bases). This CDR3 region has 15 residues. Germline-derived CDR1 and CDR2 are WSHSY and SAAADI. V was cut by 4 bases and J by 4 bases, with 13 bases left in between. CDR3 DNA sequence: TGCGCCAGCAGTGCATCGACAGGTTTTAATGAAAAACTGTTTTTT. Translation: CASSASTGFNEKLFF.

This clonotype was found many times. The V call is TRBV7-6, the J call TRBJ2-6; TRBD1 aligns across 8 bases. CDR3 length equals 18 residues. Germline CDR1 is SGHVS and CDR2 is FNYEAQ. V lost 5 bases to trimming and J lost 6 bases; unmatched junction nucleotides: 15. CDR3 nucleotides: TGTGCCAGCAGCCCTCTCCAGGGGGCGGCCTGGGAGGCCAACGTCCTGACTTTC. Amino acids: CASSPLQGAAWEANVLTF.

This clonotype was picked up one time. The V gene is TRBV20-1, the J gene TRBJ1-2, with a weak D call TRBD1 (6 bases). The CDR3 consists of 15 residues. V lost 4 bases and J lost 7, with 22 bases in between. The germline CDR1 and CDR2 sequences are DFQATT and SNEGSKA (reference sequence). The chain's CDR3 is CSANAFQRGVGGYTF. The CDR3 bases are TGCAGTGCTAATGCATTTCAAAGGGGGGTGGGTGGCTACACCTTC.

The sample holds many counts of this clonotype. V is TRBV7-6 and J is TRBJ2-5, with 11 bases matching TRBD2. In germline, CDR1 is SGHVS, CDR2 FNYEAQ. The CDR3 is 15 residues long. The junction had 4 bases not matched to a gene; V was cut back by 1 base and J by 6 bases. This CDR3 is CASSLEASGGQTQYF. In DNA form, the CDR3 reads TGTGCCAGCAGCTTAGAGGCTAGCGGGGGGCAGACCCAGTACTTC.